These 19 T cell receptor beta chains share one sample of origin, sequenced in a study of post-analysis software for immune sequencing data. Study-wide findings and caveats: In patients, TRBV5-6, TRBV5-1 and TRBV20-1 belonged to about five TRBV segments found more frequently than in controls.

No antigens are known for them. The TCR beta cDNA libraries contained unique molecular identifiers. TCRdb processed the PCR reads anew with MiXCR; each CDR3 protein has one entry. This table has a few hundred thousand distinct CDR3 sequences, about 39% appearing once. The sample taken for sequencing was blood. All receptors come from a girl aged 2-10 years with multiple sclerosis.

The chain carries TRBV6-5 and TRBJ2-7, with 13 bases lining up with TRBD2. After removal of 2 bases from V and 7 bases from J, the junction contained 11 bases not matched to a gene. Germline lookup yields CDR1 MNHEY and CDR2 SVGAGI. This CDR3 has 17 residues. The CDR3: CASSYLPKGLAGNEQYF. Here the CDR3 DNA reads TGTGCCAGCAGTTACCTCCCGAAGGGACTAGCGGGGAATGAGCAGTACTTC.

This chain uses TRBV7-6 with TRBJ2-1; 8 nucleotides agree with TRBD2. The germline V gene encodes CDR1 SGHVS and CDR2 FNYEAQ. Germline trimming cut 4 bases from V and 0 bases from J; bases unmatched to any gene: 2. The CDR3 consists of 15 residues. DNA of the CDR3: TGTGCCAGCAGCTCACTAGCGGCCTCCTACAATGAGCAGTTCTTC. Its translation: CASSSLAASYNEQFF.

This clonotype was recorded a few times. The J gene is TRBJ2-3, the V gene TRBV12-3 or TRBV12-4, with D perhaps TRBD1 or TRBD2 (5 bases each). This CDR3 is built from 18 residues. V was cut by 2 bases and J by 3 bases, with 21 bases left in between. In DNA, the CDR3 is TGTGCCAGCAGTTTAAAGGGCCCAACTAGGGGTCTGACAGATACGCAGTATTTT. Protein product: CASSLKGPTRGLTDTQYF.

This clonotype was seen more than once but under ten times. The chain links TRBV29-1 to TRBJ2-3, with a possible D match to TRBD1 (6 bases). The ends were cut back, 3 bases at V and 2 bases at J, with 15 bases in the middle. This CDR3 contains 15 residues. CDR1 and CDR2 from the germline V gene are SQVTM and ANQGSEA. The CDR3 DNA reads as TGCAGCGTTGATTGGACAGCCTATTACACAGATACGCAGTATTTT. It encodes CSVDWTAYYTDTQYF.

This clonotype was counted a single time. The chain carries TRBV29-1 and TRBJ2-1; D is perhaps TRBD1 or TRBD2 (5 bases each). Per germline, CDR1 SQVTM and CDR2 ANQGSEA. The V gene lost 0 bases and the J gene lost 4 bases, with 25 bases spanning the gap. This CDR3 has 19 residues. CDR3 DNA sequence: TGCAGCGTTGAAGACCCCGGGGCTCCAGGGCTTTCATCATACAATGAGCAGTTCTTC. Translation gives CSVEDPGAPGLSSYNEQFF.

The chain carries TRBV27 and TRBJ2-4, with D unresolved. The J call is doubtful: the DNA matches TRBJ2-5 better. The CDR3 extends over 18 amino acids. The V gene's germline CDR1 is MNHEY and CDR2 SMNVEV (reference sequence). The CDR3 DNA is TGTGCCAGCAGTTCACTCGTGCGTTTGAAAGCACTGAAAGAGACCCAGTACTTC. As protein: CASSSLVRLKALKETQYF.

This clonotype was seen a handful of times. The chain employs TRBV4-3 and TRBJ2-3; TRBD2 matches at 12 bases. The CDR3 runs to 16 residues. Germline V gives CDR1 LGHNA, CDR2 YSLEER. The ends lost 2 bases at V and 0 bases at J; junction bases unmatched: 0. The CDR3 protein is CASSQLAGGSTDTQYF. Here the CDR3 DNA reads TGCGCCAGCAGCCAACTAGCGGGGGGGAGCACAGATACGCAGTATTTT.

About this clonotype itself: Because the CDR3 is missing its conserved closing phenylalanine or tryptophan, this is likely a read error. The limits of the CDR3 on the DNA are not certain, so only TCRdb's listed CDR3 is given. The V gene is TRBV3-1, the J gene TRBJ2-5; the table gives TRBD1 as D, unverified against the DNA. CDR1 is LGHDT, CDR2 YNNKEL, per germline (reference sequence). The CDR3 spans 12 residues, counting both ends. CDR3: CASSQGAGGVSL.

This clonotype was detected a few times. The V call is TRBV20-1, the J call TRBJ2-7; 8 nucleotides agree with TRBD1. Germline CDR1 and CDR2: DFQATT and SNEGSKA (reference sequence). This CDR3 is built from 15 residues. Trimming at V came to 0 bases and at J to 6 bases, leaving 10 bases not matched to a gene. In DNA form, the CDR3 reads TGCAGTGCTAGAGATTCAACGACAGGGGCCCTCGAGCAGTACTTC. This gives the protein CSARDSTTGALEQYF.

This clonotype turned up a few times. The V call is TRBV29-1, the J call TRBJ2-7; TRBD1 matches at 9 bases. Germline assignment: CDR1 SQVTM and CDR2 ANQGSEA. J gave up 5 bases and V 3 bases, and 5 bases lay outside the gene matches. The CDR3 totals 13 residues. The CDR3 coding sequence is TGCAGCGTTGACAGACAGGGGGGGAACGAGCAGTACTTC. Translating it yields CSVDRQGGNEQYF.

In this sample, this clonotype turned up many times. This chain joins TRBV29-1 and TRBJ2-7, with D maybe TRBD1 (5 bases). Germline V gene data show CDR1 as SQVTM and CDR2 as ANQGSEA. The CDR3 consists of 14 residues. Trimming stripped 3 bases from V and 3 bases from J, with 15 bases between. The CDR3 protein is CSVDGAGPDYEQYF. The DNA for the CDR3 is TGCAGCGTTGATGGGGCAGGGCCGGACTACGAGCAGTACTTC.

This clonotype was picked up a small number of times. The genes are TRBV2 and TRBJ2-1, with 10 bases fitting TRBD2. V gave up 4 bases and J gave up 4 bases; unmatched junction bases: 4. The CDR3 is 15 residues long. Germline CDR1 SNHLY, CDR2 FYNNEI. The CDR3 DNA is TGTGCCAGCAGTGTCGAACTAGCGGGATACAATGAGCAGTTCTTC. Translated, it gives CASSVELAGYNEQFF.

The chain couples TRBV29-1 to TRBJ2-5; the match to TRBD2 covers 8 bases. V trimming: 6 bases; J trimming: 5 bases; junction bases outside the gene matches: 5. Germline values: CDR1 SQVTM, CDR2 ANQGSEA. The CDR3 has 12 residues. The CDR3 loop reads CSVLVAGETQYF. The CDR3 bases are TGCAGCGTCTTAGTAGCGGGGGAGACCCAGTACTTC.

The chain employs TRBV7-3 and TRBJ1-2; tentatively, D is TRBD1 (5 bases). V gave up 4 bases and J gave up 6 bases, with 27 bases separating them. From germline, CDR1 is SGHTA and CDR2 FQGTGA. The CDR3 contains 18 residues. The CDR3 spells CASSSGIAPWRGADGYTF. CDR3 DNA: TGTGCCAGCAGCTCCGGAATAGCCCCTTGGAGGGGAGCTGATGGCTACACCTTC.

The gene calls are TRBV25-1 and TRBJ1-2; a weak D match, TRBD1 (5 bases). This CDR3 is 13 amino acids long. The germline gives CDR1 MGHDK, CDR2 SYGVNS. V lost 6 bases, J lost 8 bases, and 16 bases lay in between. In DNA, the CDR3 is TGTGCCAGCAGATTCGGGGACCGGGGGGGCTACACCTTC. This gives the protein CASRFGDRGGYTF.

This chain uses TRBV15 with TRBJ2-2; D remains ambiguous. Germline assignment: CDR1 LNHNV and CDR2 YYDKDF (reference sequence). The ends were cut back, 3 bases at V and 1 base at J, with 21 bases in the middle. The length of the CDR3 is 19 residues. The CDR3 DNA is TGTGCCACCAGCAGGGATCCCACCCTTGGCGTTCTGAACACCGGGGAGCTGTTTTTT. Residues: CATSRDPTLGVLNTGELFF.

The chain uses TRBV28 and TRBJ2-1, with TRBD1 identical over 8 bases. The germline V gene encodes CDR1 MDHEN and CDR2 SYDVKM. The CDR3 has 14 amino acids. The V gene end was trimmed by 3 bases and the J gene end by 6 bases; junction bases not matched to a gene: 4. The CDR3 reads CASSFQGARNEQFF. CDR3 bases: TGTGCCAGCAGTTTTCAGGGGGCGCGCAATGAGCAGTTCTTC.

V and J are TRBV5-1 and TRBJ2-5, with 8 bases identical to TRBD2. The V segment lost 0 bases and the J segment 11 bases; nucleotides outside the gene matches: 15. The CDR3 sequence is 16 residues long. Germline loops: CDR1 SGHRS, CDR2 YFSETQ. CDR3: CASSLDSAGGSFEQYF. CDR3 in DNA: TGCGCCAGCAGCTTGGACTCGGCGGGGGGATCATTTGAGCAGTACTTC.

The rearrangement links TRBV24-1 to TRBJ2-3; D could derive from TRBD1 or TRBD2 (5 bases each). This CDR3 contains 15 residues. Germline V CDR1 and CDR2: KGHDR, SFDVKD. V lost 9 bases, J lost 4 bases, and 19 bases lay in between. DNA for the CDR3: TGTGCCACCGGGCCAGGGACCTCTGGGGCAGATACGCAGTATTTT. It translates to CATGPGTSGADTQYF.